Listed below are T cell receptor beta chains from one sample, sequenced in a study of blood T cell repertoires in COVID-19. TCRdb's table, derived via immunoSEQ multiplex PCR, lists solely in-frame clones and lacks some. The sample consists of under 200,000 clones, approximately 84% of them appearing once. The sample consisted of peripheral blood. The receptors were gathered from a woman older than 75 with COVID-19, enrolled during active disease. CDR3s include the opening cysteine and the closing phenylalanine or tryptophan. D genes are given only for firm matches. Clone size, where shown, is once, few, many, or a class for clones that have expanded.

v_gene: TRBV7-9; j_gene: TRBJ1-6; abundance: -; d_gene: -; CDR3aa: CASSATSQGNSPLHF; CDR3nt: TGTGCCAGCAGCGCAACTAGTCAGGGGAATTCACCCCTCCACTTT
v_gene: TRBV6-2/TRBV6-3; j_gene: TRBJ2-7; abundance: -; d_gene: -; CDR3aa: CASSYSSGTYEQYF; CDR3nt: TGTGCCAGCAGTTACTCCAGCGGAACCTACGAGCAGTACTTC
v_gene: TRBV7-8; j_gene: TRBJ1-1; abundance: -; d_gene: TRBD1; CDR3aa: CASSLVTGSTEAFF; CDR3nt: TGTGCCAGCAGCTTAGTGACAGGGTCCACTGAAGCTTTCTTT
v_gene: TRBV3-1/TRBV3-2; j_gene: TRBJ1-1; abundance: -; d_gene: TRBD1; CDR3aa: CASSHQGGTEAFF; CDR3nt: TGTGCCAGCAGCCATCAGGGGGGCACTGAAGCTTTCTTT
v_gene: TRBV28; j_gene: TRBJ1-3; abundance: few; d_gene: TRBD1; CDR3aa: CASSRRQGTRGNTIYF; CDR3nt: TGTGCCAGCAGTAGAAGACAGGGGACAAGGGGAAACACCATATATTTT
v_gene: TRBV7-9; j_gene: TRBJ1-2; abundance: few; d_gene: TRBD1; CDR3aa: CASSLADRGGYTF; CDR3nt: TGTGCCAGCAGCTTAGCAGACAGGGGAGGCTACACCTTC
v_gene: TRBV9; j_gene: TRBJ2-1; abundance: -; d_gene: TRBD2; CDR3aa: CASSKLAGANNEQFF; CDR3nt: TGTGCCAGCAGCAAACTAGCGGGGGCAAACAATGAGCAGTTCTTC
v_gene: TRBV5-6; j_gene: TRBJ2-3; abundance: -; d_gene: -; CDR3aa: CASSLVRGGTDTQYF; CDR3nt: TGTGCCAGCAGCTTGGTCAGGGGCGGCACAGATACGCAGTATTTT
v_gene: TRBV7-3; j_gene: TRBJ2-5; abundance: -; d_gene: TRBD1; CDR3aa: CASSLLGPRGQETQYF; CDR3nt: TGTGCCAGCAGCCTACTAGGACCCAGGGGGCAAGAGACCCAGTACTTC
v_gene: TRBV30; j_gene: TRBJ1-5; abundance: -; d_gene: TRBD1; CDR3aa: CAARTGGDQPQHF; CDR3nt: TGTGCCGCGCGGACAGGAGGGGATCAGCCCCAGCATTTT
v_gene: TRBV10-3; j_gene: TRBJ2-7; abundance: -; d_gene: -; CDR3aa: CAISESRSGGNSYEQYF; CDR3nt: TGTGCCATCAGTGAGTCCCGTTCCGGCGGGAACTCCTACGAGCAGTACTTC
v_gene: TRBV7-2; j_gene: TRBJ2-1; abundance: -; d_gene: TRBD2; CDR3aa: CASSASGRAGNEQFF; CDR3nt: TGTGCCAGCAGCGCAAGCGGGAGGGCGGGAAATGAGCAGTTCTTC
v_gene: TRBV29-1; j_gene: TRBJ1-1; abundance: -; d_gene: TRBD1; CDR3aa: CSVIGTGGGNTEAFF; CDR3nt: TGCAGCGTTATCGGGACAGGGGGAGGGAACACTGAAGCTTTCTTT
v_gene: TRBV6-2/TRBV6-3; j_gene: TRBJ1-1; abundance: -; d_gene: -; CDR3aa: CASSLQATTEAFF; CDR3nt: TGTGCCAGCAGTTTACAGGCGACCACTGAAGCTTTCTTT
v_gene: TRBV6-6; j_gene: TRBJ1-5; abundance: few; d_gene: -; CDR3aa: CASRGGHGSNQPQHF; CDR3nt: TGTGCCAGCAGGGGGGGGCATGGTAGCAATCAGCCCCAGCATTTT
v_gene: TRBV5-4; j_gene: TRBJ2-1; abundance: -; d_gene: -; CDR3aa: CASSLGWSTYNEQFF; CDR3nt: TGTGCCAGCAGCTTGGGCTGGAGTACCTACAATGAGCAGTTCTTC
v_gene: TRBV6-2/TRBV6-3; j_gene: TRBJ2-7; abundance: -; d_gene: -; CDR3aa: CASSLPNEQYF; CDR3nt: TGTGCCAGCAGTCTTCCTAACGAGCAGTACTTC
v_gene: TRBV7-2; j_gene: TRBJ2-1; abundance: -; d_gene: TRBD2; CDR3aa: CASSPSGGHFNEQFF; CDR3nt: TGTGCCAGCAGCCCGAGCGGGGGACATTTCAATGAGCAGTTCTTC
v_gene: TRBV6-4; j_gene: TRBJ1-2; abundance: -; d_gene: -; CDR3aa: CASSAGQNYGYTF; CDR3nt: TGTGCCAGCAGCGCCGGACAAAACTATGGCTACACCTTC
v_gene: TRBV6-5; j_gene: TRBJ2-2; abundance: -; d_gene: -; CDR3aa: CASSFSTNTGELFF; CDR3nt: TGTGCCAGCAGTTTCAGTACGAACACCGGGGAGCTGTTTTTT
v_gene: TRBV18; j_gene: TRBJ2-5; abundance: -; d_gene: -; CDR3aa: CASSPTTSPETQYF; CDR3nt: TGTGCCAGCTCACCAACGACATCCCCAGAGACCCAGTACTTC
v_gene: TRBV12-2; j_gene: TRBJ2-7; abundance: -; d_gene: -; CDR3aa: CASRPPPVGQYF; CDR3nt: TGTGCAAGTCGCCCCCCGCCCGTCGGGCAGTACTTC
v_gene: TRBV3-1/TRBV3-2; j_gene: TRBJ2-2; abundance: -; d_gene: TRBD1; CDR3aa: CASSPARTGGNTGELFF; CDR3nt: TGTGCCAGCAGCCCAGCACGGACAGGGGGAAACACCGGGGAGCTGTTTTTT
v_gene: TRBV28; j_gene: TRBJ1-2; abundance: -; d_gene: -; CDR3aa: CASSRVLRVGGYTF; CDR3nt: TGTGCCAGCAGCCGAGTACTCAGGGTTGGGGGCTACACCTTC
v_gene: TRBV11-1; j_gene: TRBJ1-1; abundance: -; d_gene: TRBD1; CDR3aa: CASSLQMTGANTEAFF; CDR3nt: TGTGCCAGCAGCCTACAGATGACAGGGGCGAACACTGAAGCTTTCTTT